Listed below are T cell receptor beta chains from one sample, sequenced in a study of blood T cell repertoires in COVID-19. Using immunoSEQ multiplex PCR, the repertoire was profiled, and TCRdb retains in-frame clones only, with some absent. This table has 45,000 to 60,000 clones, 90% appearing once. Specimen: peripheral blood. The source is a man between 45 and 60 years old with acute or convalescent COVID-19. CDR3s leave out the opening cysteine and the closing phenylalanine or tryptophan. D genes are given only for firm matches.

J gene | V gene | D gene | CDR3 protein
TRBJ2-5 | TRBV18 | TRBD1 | ASSPWTGQETQY
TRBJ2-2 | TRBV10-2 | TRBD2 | ASTVLAGGGELF
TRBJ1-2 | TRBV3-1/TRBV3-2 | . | ASSPRGQYGYT
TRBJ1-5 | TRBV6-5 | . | ASRTDNQPQH
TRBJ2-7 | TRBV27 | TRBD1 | ASSPTGVAYEQY
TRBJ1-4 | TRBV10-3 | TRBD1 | AIRGTATNEKLF
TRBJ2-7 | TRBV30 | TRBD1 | ARSGDRGAYEQY
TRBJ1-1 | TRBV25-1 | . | ASSDAGKGSTEAF
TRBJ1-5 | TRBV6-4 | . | ASSDSIGAVKNQPQH
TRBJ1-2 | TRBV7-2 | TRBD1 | ASSLWGDSPEGYT
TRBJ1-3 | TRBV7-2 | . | ASRPPSGGARGNTIY
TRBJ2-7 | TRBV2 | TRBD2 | ASSEYRLSSIDQAGLATPYEQY
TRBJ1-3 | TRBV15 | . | ATSRDTGAGNTIY
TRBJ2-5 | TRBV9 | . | ASSVATDETQY
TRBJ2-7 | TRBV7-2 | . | ASSLEVQGAYEQY
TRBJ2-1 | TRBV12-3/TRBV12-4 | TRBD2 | ASRGSAGGEQF
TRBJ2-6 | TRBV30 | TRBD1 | AWSRDRVSSGANVLT
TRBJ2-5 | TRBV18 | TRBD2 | ASSPRTSGQETQY
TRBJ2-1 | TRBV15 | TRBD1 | ATSRVTGQGDEQF
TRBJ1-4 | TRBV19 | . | ASTRTAIYGGGTNEKLF
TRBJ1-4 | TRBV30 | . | AWSARRLRGEKLF
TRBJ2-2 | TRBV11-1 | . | ASSLFAGNTGELF
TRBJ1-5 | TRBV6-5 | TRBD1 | ASRADRAQPQH
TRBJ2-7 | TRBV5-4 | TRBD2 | ASSLPAGEAYEQY
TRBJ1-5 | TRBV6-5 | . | ASSTGGQPQH
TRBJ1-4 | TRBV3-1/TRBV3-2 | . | ASSQSPATNEKLF
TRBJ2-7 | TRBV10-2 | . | ASIGQAGYSYEQY
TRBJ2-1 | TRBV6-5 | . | ASSSGTVYNEQF
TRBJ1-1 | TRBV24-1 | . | ATRGGRAGEAF
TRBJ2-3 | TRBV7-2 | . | ASSLQLPPDTQY
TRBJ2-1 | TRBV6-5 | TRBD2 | ASSRTGTSNEQF
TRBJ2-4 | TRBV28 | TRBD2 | ASSLWGRTSGNIQY
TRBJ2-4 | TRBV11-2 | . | ASRLGPGQTAKNIQY
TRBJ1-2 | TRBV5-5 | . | ASSLFAGKPPYGYT
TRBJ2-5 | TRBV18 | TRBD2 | ASSPQGTTQETQY
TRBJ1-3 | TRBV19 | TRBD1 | ASKGTGANTIY
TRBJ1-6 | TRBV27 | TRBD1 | ASSSLAGGPSPLH
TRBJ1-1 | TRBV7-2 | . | ASSLGVGREAF
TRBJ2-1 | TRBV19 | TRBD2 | ASSMEASGRLQF
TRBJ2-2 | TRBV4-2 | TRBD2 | ASSQALLAANTGELF
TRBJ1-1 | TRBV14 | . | ASSPLGLHAPLNTEAF
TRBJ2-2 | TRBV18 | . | ASSPLEGPGTGELF
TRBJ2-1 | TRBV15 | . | ATSISAYNEQF
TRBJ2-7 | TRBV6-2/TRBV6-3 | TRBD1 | ASSYLDRDPV
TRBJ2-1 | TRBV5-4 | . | ASSFPTGRSYNEQF
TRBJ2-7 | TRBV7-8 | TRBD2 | ATTGLAGYEQY
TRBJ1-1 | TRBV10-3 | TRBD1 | AIRQDRAVAF
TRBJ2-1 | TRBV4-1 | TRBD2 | ASTNPGLGLGSYNEQF
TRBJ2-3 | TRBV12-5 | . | ASGLGGLTDTQY
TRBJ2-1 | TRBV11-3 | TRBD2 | ASSLVESGRADNEQF
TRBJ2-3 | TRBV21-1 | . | ASSRTSGLMDTQY